The source of this T cell receptor (beta chain) is a study of blood T cell repertoires in COVID-19. Study-level background: Acute-phase and convalescent COVID-19 samples originated in the United States, Italy and Spain. Sample material is recorded as cDNA or gDNA derived from T cells, B-cell-depleted T cells, or PBMCs.

In the authors' methods: Researchers report that nucleated cell counts were estimated from reference gene primer amplification. Data came from immunoSEQ multiplex PCR; TCRdb stores just in-frame clones and leaves some out. V and J calls and clone size follow that table, whereas D and trimming were derived from the DNA. Of about 190,000 clones in the sample, 89% were seen once. This CDR3 has 16 residues. Losses at the gene ends were 1 base for V and 3 bases for J; bases not matched to a gene: 6. Germline assignment: CDR1 SGHTA and CDR2 FQGNSA. The receptor's source is a man aged 35 to 55 with acute or convalescent COVID-19. The chain employs TRBV7-2 and TRBJ2-1, with 7 bases matching TRBD1. Sequenced: peripheral blood. The CDR3 region is CASSLGTGQRYNEQFF. DNA for the CDR3: TGTGCCAGCAGCTTAGGGACGGGACAGCGCTACAATGAGCAGTTCTTC.